This T cell receptor beta chain emerged from a study of identifying expanded T cells in peripheral blood. Study outcomes and limitations: Across healthy donors, higher total template counts meant significantly greater approximately 2-week count variance.

This table comes from immunoSEQ multiplex PCR, and its TCRdb copy is limited to in-frame clones, with some not included. The repertoire consists of over 100,000 clones, with approximately 90% occurring once and the leading ten covering 8% to 9%. As regards this clone: Its antigen is undetermined.

Trimming shortened V by 3 bases and J by 0 bases, and 9 bases separated the two germline ends. CDR1 LNHDA and CDR2 SQIVND come from the germline V gene (reference sequence). The CDR3 is 14 residues long. The sequence came from a person between 18 and 75 years old in good health. The chain has TRBV19 and TRBJ2-7; tentative D call: TRBD2 (5 bases). Source material: blood. As DNA, the CDR3 is TGTGCCAGTAGTATTGGTGGGAGCTCCTACGAGCAGTACTTC. Translation gives CASSIGGSSYEQYF.